The text below deals with one T cell receptor (beta chain). CDR1 and CDR2 (germline): KGHSH, LQKENI. This CDR3 is 18 amino acids long. V shed 0 bases, J shed 5 bases, and the junction held 8 bases outside the gene matches. Assay: immunoSEQ multiplex PCR; the TCRdb copy retains only in-frame clones and omits some. The repertoire holds 79,000 or so clones, with about 89% as singletons. Prior autoimmune disease or systemic immunosuppression barred patients. The data stem from a study of OX40 agonist ivuxolimab in advanced cancers. Across the whole study: It was ivuxolimab, an agonistic anti-OX40 (CD134) antibody, that patients were treated with. Participants averaged approximately 65 years of age (range about 23 to 90) and were around 83% male. Eligibility admitted prior anti-PD-1, anti-PD-L1 or anti-CTLA-4 therapy; around 42% had some.

The sequence was collected from an adult with an advanced solid tumor such as melanoma, head and neck, liver or kidney cancer. The chain couples TRBV18 to TRBJ2-7; 15 nucleotides align to TRBD2. Sequenced here: CD4+ or CD8+ T cells sorted from blood, sampled in a trial of the OX40 agonist ivuxolimab. The DNA for the CDR3 is TGTGCCAGCTCACCACCTCGGACTAGCGGGAGGGCCGTCCACGAGCAGTACTTC. This sequence encodes CASSPPRTSGRAVHEQYF.